This is a list of T cell receptor beta chains from one sample in a study of T-cell memory formation after mild COVID-19. TCRdb analysed the 5' RACE reads with MiXCR anew, one entry per CDR3 protein. The sample contains about 390,000 distinct CDR3 sequences, about 15% of which appear only once. Specimen: PBMCs or a T cell subset sorted from them (not recorded which). Receptors were obtained from a man aged 18 to 29 who had mild COVID-19 (a few samples of this study predate the infection). Cell type and time point are not known. The CDR3 runs from the conserved cysteine through the conserved F or W. The D gene is left open where the match is weak. Rows give clone size only sometimes, using once, few, many, or a class for an expanded clone.

CASSRAGTPGEQYF	TGTGCCAGCAGCCGAGCAGGGACACCCGGCGAGCAGTACTTC	TRBV7-2	NA	TRBJ2-7	14	NA
CASSQLGVYGYTF	TGTGCCAGCAGCCAACTAGGGGTCTATGGCTACACCTTC	TRBV4-2	NA	TRBJ1-2	13	NA
CASSDPASADSGNTIYF	TGTGCCAGCAGCGACCCGGCGAGCGCTGACTCTGGAAACACCATATATTTT	TRBV7-6	NA	TRBJ1-3	17	NA
CASSRGTGSEQYF	TGCGCCAGCAGCCGTGGGACAGGGTCTGAGCAGTACTTC	TRBV4-3	NA	TRBJ2-7	13	TRBD1
CASSMSRETQYF	TGTGCCAGTAGTATGTCACGGGAGACCCAGTACTTC	TRBV19	few	TRBJ2-5	12	NA
CASSSFSGGEETQYF	TGTGCCAGCAGCTCCTTTAGCGGGGGGGAAGAGACCCAGTACTTC	TRBV11-3	NA	TRBJ2-5	15	TRBD2
CASSLEGAGREKLFF	TGCGCCAGCAGCTTGGAGGGGGCCGGACGAGAAAAACTGTTTTTT	TRBV5-1	few	TRBJ1-4	15	TRBD1
CASSLSTGASYEQYF	TGCGCCAGCAGCTTATCGACAGGGGCCTCCTACGAGCAGTACTTC	TRBV5-1	many	TRBJ2-7	15	TRBD1
CASSLIVPFFQETQYF	TGTGCCAGCAGCTTAATAGTGCCGTTTTTCCAAGAGACCCAGTACTTC	TRBV7-2	NA	TRBJ2-5	16	NA
CASSLLFPTQYF	TGTGCCAGCAGCTTATTGTTCCCGACCCAGTACTTC	TRBV7-9	NA	TRBJ2-5	12	NA
CASTLRSAGGYNYGYTF	TGTGCCAGTACGCTCCGTTCGGCGGGGGGATACAACTATGGCTACACCTTC	TRBV19	few	TRBJ1-2	17	NA
CASSEAVQETQYF	TGTGCCAGCAGTGAGGCGGTCCAAGAGACCCAGTACTTC	TRBV5-4	NA	TRBJ2-5	13	NA
CSAREGPAQQAFF	TGCAGTGCTAGAGAGGGGCCCGCCCAACAAGCTTTCTTT	TRBV20-1	few	TRBJ1-1	13	NA
CASSLTGRLLETQYF	TGTGCCAGCAGCCTCACAGGGAGACTTCTGGAGACCCAGTACTTC	TRBV7-9	few	TRBJ2-5	15	NA
CASSDTGVGSPLHF	TGTGCCAGCAGTGATACGGGGGTTGGTTCACCCCTCCACTTT	TRBV12-3/TRBV12-4	few	TRBJ1-6	14	NA
CATSREGAGAQETQYF	TGTGCCACCAGCAGAGAAGGAGCGGGGGCTCAAGAGACCCAGTACTTC	TRBV15	many	TRBJ2-5	16	TRBD2
CASSSTGVAGENEQFF	TGTGCCAGCAGCTCTACCGGGGTAGCGGGGGAAAATGAGCAGTTCTTC	TRBV13	many	TRBJ2-1	16	TRBD2
CASTVGAGLNTQYF	TGTGCCAGCACCGTAGGAGCGGGACTAAATACGCAGTATTTT	TRBV7-2	NA	TRBJ2-3	14	TRBD2
CSVIGQGSGSNQPQHF	TGCAGCGTCATCGGACAGGGTAGTGGGAGCAATCAGCCCCAGCATTTT	TRBV29-1	few	TRBJ1-5	16	TRBD1
CASSPKRGGIDTQYF	TGTGCCAGCAGTCCTAAGCGGGGGGGTATAGATACGCAGTATTTT	TRBV6-1	few	TRBJ2-3	15	TRBD2
CSANGPSYNEQFF	TGCAGTGCGAACGGGCCCTCCTACAATGAGCAGTTCTTC	TRBV20-1	few	TRBJ2-1	13	NA
CASRPRGGSYNEQFF	TGTGCCAGCAGACCCCGGGGGGGCAGCTACAATGAGCAGTTCTTC	TRBV6-6	NA	TRBJ2-1	15	TRBD2
CASSPETDTQYF	TGTGCCAGCAGCCCAGAAACAGATACGCAGTATTTT	TRBV7-9	NA	TRBJ2-3	12	NA
CASSSNIVHEQYF	TGTGCCAGCAGCTCTAATATAGTCCACGAGCAGTACTTC	TRBV7-9	NA	TRBJ2-7	13	NA
CASSLGQGLYNEQFF	TGTGCCAGCAGCTTAGGTCAGGGCCTGTACAATGAGCAGTTCTTC	TRBV7-3	many	TRBJ2-1	15	NA
CASSVGWGGRSYEQYF	TGTGCCAGCAGCGTTGGTTGGGGGGGCCGCTCCTACGAGCAGTACTTC	TRBV9	NA	TRBJ2-7	16	NA
CASSPPNQDEQYF	TGTGCCAGCTCACCACCGAACCAGGACGAGCAGTACTTC	TRBV18	NA	TRBJ2-7	13	NA
CASSQGVVYGYTF	TGTGCCAGCAGCCAAGGGGTAGTGTATGGCTACACCTTC	TRBV3-1	NA	TRBJ1-2	13	NA
CASSPGPTQLFF	TGTGCCAGCAGCCCCGGACCAACTCAACTGTTTTTT	TRBV7-2	NA	TRBJ1-4	12	NA
CASSLGASGGPTDTQYF	TGCGCCAGCAGCTTGGGTGCTAGCGGGGGGCCGACAGATACGCAGTATTTT	TRBV5-1	NA	TRBJ2-3	17	TRBD2
CASSLSGLAGGPVETQYF	TGTGCCAGCAGCCTCTCGGGACTAGCGGGGGGGCCAGTCGAGACCCAGTACTTC	TRBV5-5	NA	TRBJ2-5	18	TRBD2
CASSFDTYNEQFF	TGTGCCAGCAGCTTCGACACGTACAATGAGCAGTTCTTC	TRBV11-2	NA	TRBJ2-1	13	NA
CASSLRTGNYGYTF	TGTGCCAGCAGCTTACGGACAGGGAACTATGGCTACACCTTC	TRBV7-8	NA	TRBJ1-2	14	TRBD1
CASSVGTGGRTGELFF	TGCGCCAGCAGCGTAGGGACAGGGGGCCGGACCGGGGAGCTGTTTTTT	TRBV5-1	NA	TRBJ2-2	16	TRBD1
CASSRQSSYNSPLHF	TGTGCCAGCAGTCGACAGAGCTCCTATAATTCACCCCTCCACTTT	TRBV12-3/TRBV12-4	NA	TRBJ1-6	15	NA
CASSRFYTDTQYF	TGTGCCAGCAGTCGGTTTTACACAGATACGCAGTATTTT	TRBV2	NA	TRBJ2-3	13	NA
CASSLDGGRYNEQFF	TGTGCCAGCAGCTTAGACGGCGGGAGATACAATGAGCAGTTCTTC	TRBV7-3	NA	TRBJ2-1	15	TRBD2
CSASGQGLSYGYTF	TGCAGTGCTAGTGGACAGGGCCTTTCCTATGGCTACACCTTC	TRBV20-1	NA	TRBJ1-2	14	TRBD1
CASSLEDTHYF	TGTGCCAGCAGTTTGGAAGATACGCACTATTTT	TRBV12-3/TRBV12-4	NA	TRBJ2-3	11	NA
CASSVAGDEQYF	TGTGCCAGCAGCGTAGCCGGGGACGAGCAGTACTTC	TRBV9	NA	TRBJ2-7	12	NA
CSAFQGSYGYTF	TGCAGCGCTTTCCAAGGAAGCTATGGCTACACCTTC	TRBV29-1	few	TRBJ1-2	12	NA
CSARETSYEQYF	TGCAGCGCCAGGGAGACCTCCTACGAGCAGTACTTC	TRBV29-1	many	TRBJ2-7	12	NA